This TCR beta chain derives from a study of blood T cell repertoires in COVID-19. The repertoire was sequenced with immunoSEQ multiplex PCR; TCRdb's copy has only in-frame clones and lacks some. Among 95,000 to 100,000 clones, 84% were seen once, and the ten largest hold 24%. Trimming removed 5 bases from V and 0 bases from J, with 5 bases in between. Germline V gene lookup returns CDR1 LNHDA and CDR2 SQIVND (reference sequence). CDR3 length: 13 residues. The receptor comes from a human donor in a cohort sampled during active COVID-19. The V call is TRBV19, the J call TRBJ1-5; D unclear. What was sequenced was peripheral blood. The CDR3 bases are TGTGCCAGTAGTTTGAGTAGCAATCAGCCCCAGCATTTT. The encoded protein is CASSLSSNQPQHF. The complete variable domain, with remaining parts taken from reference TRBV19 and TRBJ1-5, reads DGGITQSPKYLFRKEGQNVTLSCEQNLNHDAMYWYRQDPGQGLRLIYYSQIVNDFQKGDIAEGYSVSREKKESFPLTVTSAQKNPTAFYLCASSLSSNQPQHFGDGTRLSIL.